One T cell receptor beta chain is described in this entry. Sample time point: baseline pretreatment blood. Regarding treatment: 15 Gy SBRT to primary tumor, nephrectomy 4 weeks later. This specimen belongs to a study of radiation and T cells in renal cell carcinoma. Sequenced by immunoSEQ multiplex PCR; TCRdb stores in-frame clones only, minus some. The sample carries over 120,000 clones, around nine tenths recorded once. This receptor was taken from a woman aged 50 to 60 with renal cell carcinoma. Sequences were derived from blood, sampled from a patient whose treatment included radiotherapy and nephrectomy.

The CDR3 coding sequence is TGTGCCAGCAGAGCCCGGGGGGGGATGTACGAGCAGTACTTC. It is translated as CASRARGGMYEQYF. The chain recombines TRBV7-2 with TRBJ2-7, with 8 bases lining up with TRBD2. The germline V gene has CDR1 SGHTA and CDR2 FQGNSA. This CDR3 region has 14 residues. J was trimmed by 4 bases and V by 6 bases; bases with no gene match: 8. Variable domain in full (rest from reference TRBV7-2 and TRBJ2-7): GAGVSQSPSNKVTEKGKDVELRCDPISGHTALYWYRQSLGQGLEFLIYFQGNSAPDKSGLPSDRFSAERTGGSVSTLTIQRTQQEDSAVYLCASRARGGMYEQYFGPGTRLTVT.